The 17 T cell receptor beta chains in this list originate from one sample, sequenced in a study of T-cell memory formation after mild COVID-19. TCRdb redid the calling of the 5' RACE reads with MiXCR, one entry per CDR3 protein. The sample yields around 370,000 distinct CDR3 sequences, under 25% seen once. What was sequenced was PBMCs or a T cell subset sorted from them (not recorded which). These TCRs come from an adult woman who had mild COVID-19 (a few samples of this study predate the infection). Cell type and time point are not known.

Only a few counts were recorded for this clonotype. CDR3 nucleotide sequence: TGCGCCAGCAGACTCGCGGGACAGGGGTTAGAAGGCTACACCTTC. The encoded protein is CASRLAGQGLEGYTF. V is TRBV5-1 and J is TRBJ1-2; 10 nucleotides align to TRBD1. Germline-derived CDR1 and CDR2 are SGHRS and YFSETQ. The trim removed 5 bases at V and 8 bases at J, leaving 12 bases unmatched. This CDR3 is built from 15 residues.

The chain links TRBV4-1 to TRBJ1-4; D is possibly TRBD1 (5 bases). Germline V gives CDR1 MGHRA, CDR2 YSYEKL. V lost 1 base to trimming and J lost 0 bases, with 9 bases between them. The CDR3 spans 16 residues. The CDR3 region is CASSQVQGATNEKLFF. The CDR3 DNA reads TGCGCCAGCAGCCAAGTCCAGGGAGCAACTAATGAAAAACTGTTTTTT.

The J gene is TRBJ2-1, the V gene TRBV6-2 or TRBV6-3; D unclear. V was cut by 6 bases and J by 11 bases, with 20 bases left in between. The CDR3 extends over 14 amino acids. CDR1 MNHEY and CDR2 SVGEGT come from the germline V gene. In DNA, the CDR3 is TGTGCCAGCAGCGGGCCTCCCGTTGTATCCAAGCAGTTCTTC. Its protein product is CASSGPPVVSKQFF.

This clonotype was counted ten times or more. The rearrangement links TRBV24-1 to TRBJ1-2, with 7 bases that match TRBD1. The CDR3 loop spans 14 amino acids. CDR1 and CDR2 (germline): KGHDR, SFDVKD. The trim removed 3 bases at V and 5 bases at J, leaving 5 bases unmatched. CDR3 sequence: CATSDNRGIYGYTF. For the CDR3, the DNA is TGTGCCACCAGTGATAACAGGGGAATATATGGCTACACCTTC.

The rearrangement links TRBV2 to TRBJ2-3; D remains unclear. This CDR3 region has 14 residues. Germline loops: CDR1 SNHLY, CDR2 FYNNEI. V was shortened by 0 bases and J by 6 bases, with 10 bases between the two germline ends. CDR3: CASSEALVGDTQYF. The CDR3, as DNA: TGTGCCAGCAGTGAAGCGCTTGTAGGGGATACGCAGTATTTT.

This clonotype has a handful of counts. The chain combines TRBV29-1 with TRBJ1-2; D unresolved. The CDR3 has 13 amino acids. CDR1 and CDR2 from the germline V gene are SQVTM and ANQGSEA. V lost 4 bases, J lost 4 bases, and 13 bases lay in between. Written as DNA, the CDR3 is TGCAGCGTTGGAGGAGGGTCAAGCTATGGCTACACCTTC. It is translated as CSVGGGSSYGYTF.

The V gene is TRBV12-3 or TRBV12-4, the J gene TRBJ1-1; D possibly corresponds to TRBD1 (5 bases). V was clipped by 2 bases and J by 4 bases, with 14 bases between them. CDR3 length equals 15 residues. CDR3 nucleotides: TGTGCCAGCAGTTTAAAGGGGCAGGGAGGCACTGAAGCTTTCTTT. Amino acids: CASSLKGQGGTEAFF.

The V call is TRBV19, the J call TRBJ2-5; maybe TRBD1 (5 bases). The V end lost 4 bases, the J end lost 4 bases, and 19 bases lay between the germline ends. The germline V gene has CDR1 LNHDA and CDR2 SQIVND (reference sequence). This CDR3 is 16 amino acids long. The CDR3 DNA sequence: TGTGCCAGTAGTACATTGACAGACTTGGCGAGAGAGACCCAGTACTTC. This gives the protein CASSTLTDLARETQYF.

The chain carries TRBV7-6 and TRBJ2-2; D uncertain. The CDR3 has 13 residues. Germline loops: CDR1 SGHVS, CDR2 FNYEAQ. V was shortened by 4 bases and J by 6 bases, with 9 bases between the two germline ends. The CDR3 DNA is TGTGCCAGCAGCTCCCAGCCCGCCGGGGAGCTGTTTTTT. Translation gives CASSSQPAGELFF.

The chain uses TRBV20-1 and TRBJ2-5, with D unclear. Trimming took off 6 bases at V and 0 bases at J, with 14 bases between the two ends. The germline gives CDR1 DFQATT, CDR2 SNEGSKA (reference sequence). CDR3 size: 14 residues. The CDR3 protein is CSAISSRDQETQYF. The CDR3 DNA is TGCAGTGCAATTAGCTCACGGGACCAAGAGACCCAGTACTTC.

The chain has TRBV5-1 and TRBJ2-7; D could derive from TRBD1 or TRBD2 (5 bases each). This CDR3 contains 14 residues. Trimming took 1 base from V and 4 from J, leaving 12 bases between them. CDR1 SGHRS and CDR2 YFSETQ come from the germline V gene. The CDR3 DNA is TGCGCCAGCAGCTTGACGGGACCAGGGTACGAGCAGTACTTC. The encoded protein is CASSLTGPGYEQYF.

This clonotype was detected only a few times. CDR3 amino acids: CASSLNYQSTDTQYF. CDR3 nucleotide sequence: TGTGCCAGCAGCTTAAACTACCAAAGCACAGATACGCAGTATTTT. The rearrangement uses TRBV7-3 and TRBJ2-3; D remains ambiguous. Germline values: CDR1 SGHTA, CDR2 FQGTGA. The CDR3 is 15 residues long. The V and J ends lost 1 base and 0 bases respectively, with 8 bases between them.

This clonotype showed up just a few times. The rearrangement joins TRBV27 to TRBJ1-1; tentatively, D is TRBD1 (6 bases). Germline CDR1 is MNHEY and CDR2 is SMNVEV (reference sequence). Trimming cost V 10 bases and J 3 bases, with 21 bases left between them. CDR3 length: 15 amino acids. CDR3 loop: CATIKITGWHTEAFF. CDR3 in DNA: TGTGCCACCATAAAGATTACAGGGTGGCACACTGAAGCTTTCTTT.

This clonotype has at least ten counts. The chain joins TRBV5-1 to TRBJ2-7; TRBD1 aligns across 8 bases. Germline CDR1 is SGHRS and CDR2 is YFSETQ. The J segment lost 0 bases and the V segment lost 2 bases, leaving 1 base of the junction unmatched. The CDR3 spans 14 residues. CDR3 coding DNA: TGCGCCAGCAGCTTTGACAGGGGCTCCTACGAGCAGTACTTC. Amino acids: CASSFDRGSYEQYF.

The chain combines TRBV19 with TRBJ1-4, with 9 bases matching TRBD1. Trimming took 10 bases from V and 8 from J; bases not matched to a gene: 8. Germline lookup yields CDR1 LNHDA and CDR2 SQIVND (reference sequence). This CDR3 comprises 13 residues. The CDR3 here is CAIQGDRDEKLFF. The DNA of the CDR3 is TGTGCCATCCAAGGGGACAGGGACGAAAAACTGTTTTTT.

This clonotype came up a few times. V is TRBV2 and J is TRBJ2-5; D could derive from TRBD1 or TRBD2 (5 bases each). The CDR3 contains 14 residues. Trimming left V 10 bases short and J 5 bases short, with 20 bases between. In germline, CDR1 is SNHLY, CDR2 FYNNEI. Here the CDR3 reads CATFPGPPAETQYF. CDR3 DNA sequence: TGTGCCACCTTCCCGGGACCACCGGCGGAGACCCAGTACTTC.

The table lists this clonotype with a few counts. This chain connects TRBV6-1 to TRBJ1-1; D is ambiguous. Germline V gives CDR1 MNHNS, CDR2 SASEGT. This CDR3 region has 14 residues. The V and J ends lost 1 base and 3 bases respectively, with 9 bases between them. The DNA for the CDR3 is TGTGCCAGCAGTGAAGTGACCCGAGACACTGAAGCTTTCTTT. Translation: CASSEVTRDTEAFF.